The present T cell receptor (beta chain) was sequenced within a study of radiotherapy plus CTLA-4 blockade in lung cancer (dated 2018 in TCRdb). A note on the overall study: Objective responses occurred in about 19% of enrolled patients, and 30% to 35% achieved disease control. What the research found in general, with its limitations: Increased serum interferon-beta after radiation, together with early dynamic changes in blood T cell clones, were reported to be the strongest predictors of response. After treatment with radiotherapy and ipilimumab, TCR clones that originated in tumors expanded in peripheral blood.

Looking up the germline V gene yields CDR1 SGDLS and CDR2 YYNGEE. Trimmed from V: 4 bases; trimmed from J: 2 bases; junction bases lacking a gene match: 9. Inclusive of the bounding cysteine and phenylalanine, the CDR3 is 16 residues long. The retained sequence is limited to the CDR3, 48 bases, with the frame set at the first base. The study tested focal radiation therapy combined with CTLA-4 blockade (ipilimumab) in patients with chemo-refractory metastatic non-small-cell lung cancer. Of note for this clone: The specificity of this receptor is unknown. Per-nucleotide qualities are absent, and no much larger clonotype sits a single base away.

Library prep was done by the immunoSEQ multiplex PCR assay. TCRdb took this table from immuneACCESS and kept in-frame rearrangements with V and J called. Such tables lack part of the clones; where checked against another copy, unresolved V genes explain under half of the gap, and the rest is unexplained. Present in this sample are 50,000 to 65,000 clones, roughly 77% of which were seen just once. The ten largest account for about 2.2% of the sample. The sequence was collected from a human donor with non-small cell lung cancer whose response to radiotherapy plus ipilimumab could not be evaluated. The input for sequencing was peripheral blood, taken from a patient treated with radiotherapy plus ipilimumab. The chain employs TRBV9 and TRBJ2-3; TRBD2 fits 8 bases in the junction. CDR3 sequence: CASSSGGGTHTDTQYF. The DNA reads TGTGCCAGCAGCTCCGGGGGGGGGACACACACAGATACGCAGTATTTT.